The source of this T cell receptor beta chain is a study of blood T cell repertoires in COVID-19. Background on the study: Sites across the United States, Italy and Spain contributed samples from acute and convalescent COVID-19. In each case, the material was cDNA or gDNA derived from T cells, B-cell-depleted T cells, or PBMCs.

The Seattle patients, enrolled during active infection, were followed longitudinally. The J segment lost 4 bases and the V segment lost 5 bases, leaving 5 bases of the junction unmatched. The length of the CDR3 is 14 residues. Germline CDR1 reads SGHRS; CDR2 reads YFSETQ. As originally analysed: Nucleated cell counts were estimated from reference gene primer amplification. The data were produced by immunoSEQ multiplex PCR, yet TCRdb's version contains in-frame clones alone and is incomplete. The V and J calls and clone size are taken from that table; D and trimming were inferred from the DNA. This repertoire shows 360,000 or so clones, roughly 89% found once; its top ten account for around 3.9%.

Sequencing was carried out using peripheral blood. The gene calls are TRBV5-1 and TRBJ1-1; 10 positions match TRBD1. The sequence was collected from a woman aged 55-69 years with COVID-19, enrolled during active disease. CDR3 nucleotides: TGCGCCAGCAGTCCGGGACAGGGGATCACTGAAGCTTTCTTT. Its translation is CASSPGQGITEAFF. Full variable domain (remainder filled in from reference TRBV5-1 and TRBJ1-1): KAGVTQTPRYLIKTRGQQVTLSCSPISGHRSVSWYQQTPGQGLQFLFEYFSETQRNKGNFPGRFSGRQFSNSRSEMNVSTLELGDSALYLCASSPGQGITEAFFGQGTRLTVV.